This TCR beta chain stems from a study of cytomegalovirus exposure and HLA in healthy donors. Study conclusions and caveats: Researchers catalogued 160 or so TCR beta chains as cytomegalovirus-associated.

On this clone itself: Its target is unknown.

The primer mix had 60 Vbeta and 13 Jbeta primers. TCRdb's copy holds only in-frame clones and misses some; the assay was immunoSEQ multiplex PCR. The data include 190,000 or so clones; the top ten clones carry less than 0.9%. The germline V and J ends were trimmed by 6 bases and 3 bases, with 17 bases remaining between them. CDR1 and CDR2 (germline): MNHNS, SASEGT. The CDR3 is 15 amino acids. Sequencing was carried out using PBMCs. The TCR comes from a boy younger than 18 in good health and CMV-seronegative. The chain is built from TRBV6-1 and TRBJ1-1, with D possibly matching TRBD1 (6 bases). The CDR3 protein is CASRSSPDSYTEAFF. The CDR3 DNA sequence: TGTGCCAGCAGGAGCTCCCCGGACAGCTACACTGAAGCTTTCTTT.